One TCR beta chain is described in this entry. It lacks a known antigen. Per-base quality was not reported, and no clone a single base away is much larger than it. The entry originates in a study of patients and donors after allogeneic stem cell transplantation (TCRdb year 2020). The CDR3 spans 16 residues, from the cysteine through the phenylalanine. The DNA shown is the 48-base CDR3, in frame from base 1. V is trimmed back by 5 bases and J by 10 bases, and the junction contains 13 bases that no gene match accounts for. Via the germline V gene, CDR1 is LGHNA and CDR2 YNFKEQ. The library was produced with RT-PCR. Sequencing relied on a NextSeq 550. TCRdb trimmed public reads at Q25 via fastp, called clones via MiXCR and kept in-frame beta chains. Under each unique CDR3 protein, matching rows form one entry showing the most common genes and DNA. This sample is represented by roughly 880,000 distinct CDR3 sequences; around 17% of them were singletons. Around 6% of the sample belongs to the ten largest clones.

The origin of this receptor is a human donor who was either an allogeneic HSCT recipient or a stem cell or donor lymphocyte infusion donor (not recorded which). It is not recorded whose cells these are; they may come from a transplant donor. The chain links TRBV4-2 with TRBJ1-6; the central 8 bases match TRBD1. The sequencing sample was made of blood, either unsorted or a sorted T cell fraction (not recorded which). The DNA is TGTGCCAGCAGCGCAACAGGGGGTAGGACGGGATCACCCCTCCACTTT. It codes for CASSATGGRTGSPLHF.